This T cell receptor (beta chain) derives from a study of tumor-infiltrating lymphocytes in primary liver carcinoma. It was unsorted whole blood that yielded blood RNA, and germline DNA was also extracted. CDR1 and CDR2 from the germline V gene are MNHNS and SASEGT. The germline V and J ends were trimmed by 2 bases and 7 bases, with 9 bases remaining between them. This CDR3 has 12 residues. Total RNA amounting to around 540 ng was the source from which TCR beta cDNA was made with a constant-region primer. Slightly modified ARM-PCR served as the procedure for the TCR beta libraries. These libraries came from three rounds of nested multiplex PCR. Investigators reported that the first two PCR rounds, at around 9 cycles each, used TRBV1-TRBV30 forward primers with a C-beta reverse primer. One entry per CDR3 protein, called by TCRdb with MiXCR from the multiplex PCR reads. The sample shows about 300,000 distinct CDR3 sequences, 65% of them seen only once.

The sample consisted of peripheral blood. The V call is TRBV6-1, the J call TRBJ2-7; D is possibly TRBD1 (6 bases). This receptor was obtained from a man in his forties with primary liver carcinoma and hepatitis B virus infection. CDR3 sequence reads: CASSEQGSEQYF. The CDR3, as DNA: TGTGCCAGCAGTGAACAGGGGTCAGAGCAGTACTTC.